The clone carrying this T cell receptor beta chain occurred a few times. Its antigen is currently unknown. Reverse transcription of about 0.45 to 1 ug RNA was performed with random hexamers. With immunoSEQ multiplex PCR, TCR beta CDR3 was amplified across 54 Vbeta and 13 Jbeta. TCRdb passed the immunoSEQ multiplex PCR reads through MiXCR, listing each CDR3 protein once. The table lists some 130,000 distinct CDR3 sequences, 90% to 95% of them singletons. In blood CD8+ and CD4+ T cells, TCR beta underwent sequencing. TEMRA cells underwent FACS enrichment and CD8+ and CD4+ T cells underwent negative isolation. Trimming took 4 bases from V and 5 from J, leaving 12 bases between them. The CDR3 runs 13 residues. CDR1 is SEHNR, CDR2 FQNEAQ, per germline (reference sequence). The sample comes from a study of CD8 T cells in Susac syndrome. Study-wide results and limits: An acknowledgment was made by the study that its TCR sequencing and HLA analysis involved relatively few individuals.

Sequences were obtained from CD4+ T cells from PBMCs. The sequence came from a human donor with multiple sclerosis. The V gene is TRBV7-9, the J gene TRBJ2-7, with D perhaps matching TRBD2 (6 bases). The CDR3 coding sequence is TGTGCCAGCAGCTCGGGACTTGAAGACGAGCAGTACTTC. This encodes CASSSGLEDEQYF.